Listed here is a single T cell receptor beta chain. The data derive from a study of blood T cell repertoires in COVID-19. The method was immunoSEQ multiplex PCR; TCRdb's version includes in-frame clones alone and lacks a portion of them. The sample has around 26,000 clones, less than 85% seen once. From germline, CDR1 is DFQATT and CDR2 SNEGSKA (reference sequence). Trimming shortened V by 3 bases and J by 3 bases, and 12 bases separated the two germline ends. The length of the CDR3 is 13 residues. The sequence was obtained from a human donor in a cohort sampled during active COVID-19. Sequenced material: peripheral blood. The V call is TRBV20-1, the J call TRBJ2-7; a possible D gene is TRBD1 (6 bases). The CDR3 sequence is CSASRRGVYEQYF. CDR3 bases: TGCAGTGCTAGTCGCAGGGGAGTCTACGAGCAGTACTTC.